This T cell receptor (beta chain) was identified during a study of T cell repertoires in cytomegalovirus infection (dated by TCRdb to the late 2010s). About the full investigation: Alongside well-studied HLA-B-restricted epitopes, the peptide stimulations were aimed at recently identified HLA-C-restricted CMV epitopes, whose presentation resists viral immunomodulation. Donor HLA type was relevant to the analysis, as public TCR beta signatures indicated carriage of CMV infection together with the matching HLA type. Results and caveats for the whole study, not just this receptor: In both this cohort and an independent cohort of several hundred donors, the cumulative frequency of public TCR beta family members distinguished carriers of CMV infection plus the relevant HLA type. In the ex vivo response, HLA-C-restricted CMV-specific TCR beta clonotypes were dominant, and in two of eight donors the single most frequent clonotype came from this HLA-C-restricted group.

The sample's treatment or condition, from its label and the paper: in vitro stimulation with specific CMV peptide epitopes to enrich CMV-specific T cells. Data came from an Illumina HiSeq 1500. In-frame beta chains were kept once TCRdb had trimmed the public reads at Q25 with fastp and called clones with MiXCR. Each entry is one CDR3 protein sequence, shown with its most common DNA and genes. Here the sample has roughly 990,000 distinct CDR3 sequences; roughly 30% occur a single time. Around an eighth of the sample goes to the ten largest clones. This clonotype was seen repeatedly, ten times or more. No antigen is known for it. No base quality information exists; no much larger clone differs at one position. The sample in question was cultured CD8+ T cells from PBMCs, obtained from culture after CMV antigen stimulation. This sequence originates from a human donor in good health (CMV status not recorded). Some clones in this sample may be carry-over from other donors' samples.

The DNA sequence is TGTGCCAGCAGTTTCTCCCCGAACACTGAAGCTTTCTTT. Translated, it gives CASSFSPNTEAFF. The chain links TRBV27 with TRBJ1-1; no D segment can be confidently identified. V is cut by 3 bases and J by 1 base, and the space between the germline ends is 6 bases. The CDR3 holds 13 amino acids from the cysteine to the phenylalanine. Just the 39-base CDR3 DNA is kept, in frame starting at base 1. Per the germline V gene (reference sequence), MNHEY is the CDR1 and SMNVEV is the CDR2.